Listed here are 28 T cell receptor beta chains from one sample, sequenced in a study of blood T cell repertoires in COVID-19. Produced via immunoSEQ multiplex PCR; TCRdb's table is partial and in-frame only. The sample records around 100,000 clones, roughly 87% being singletons. Specimen: peripheral blood. These receptors all stem from a woman of 80 years or more in a cohort sampled during active COVID-19.

V and J are TRBV11-2 and TRBJ1-1; 8 nucleotides match TRBD1. Germline CDR1 reads SGHAT; CDR2 reads FQNNGV. V dropped 1 base and J dropped 5; count of bases not matched to a gene: 12. This CDR3 contains 17 residues. DNA of the CDR3: TGTGCCAGCAGCTTAGTTTGGGTTGGACAGGGAAATACTGAAGCTTTCTTT. It is translated as CASSLVWVGQGNTEAFF.

In this sample, this clone turned up once. The rearrangement joins TRBV5-1 to TRBJ1-1; D is possibly TRBD1 (5 bases). Germline V gene sequence: CDR1 SGHRS, CDR2 YFSETQ. V lost 0 bases and J lost 2, with 11 bases in between. The CDR3 has 15 amino acids. In nucleotides, the CDR3 is TGCGCCAGCAGCTTGGCCGGTGACAGAAACACTGAAGCTTTCTTT. Its translation: CASSLAGDRNTEAFF.

This chain uses TRBV28 with TRBJ1-6, with D possibly TRBD1 on 5 matching bases. This CDR3 has 14 residues. The germline V gene encodes CDR1 MDHEN and CDR2 SYDVKM. V gave up 6 bases and J gave up 9 bases, with 15 bases separating them. The CDR3 nucleotides are TGTGCCAGCAGCTCCGTTCGGGGGAGTTCACCCCTCCACTTT. It is translated as CASSSVRGSSPLHF.

This chain connects TRBV21-1 to TRBJ1-1; the listed D gene, TRBD1, was not tested against the DNA. TRBV21-1 is marked as a pseudogene. The length of the CDR3 is 15 residues. The CDR3 protein is CASSPWGLKDTEAFF. The CDR3 DNA reads TGTGCCAGCAGCCCTTGGGGGCTGAAGGACACTGAAGCTTTCTTT.

The chain is built from TRBV2 and TRBJ1-4; 10 bases map to TRBD1. The V segment lost 5 bases and the J segment 3 bases; nucleotides outside the gene matches: 18. The CDR3 has 20 amino acids. CDR1 is SNHLY, CDR2 FYNNEI, per germline. The DNA for the CDR3 is TGTGCCAGCAGTCACTTCAAGACTAAGGGACAGGGGACAGCTAATGAAAAACTGTTTTTT. Translation gives CASSHFKTKGQGTANEKLFF.

The gene calls are TRBV24-1 and TRBJ1-2; 9 bases line up with TRBD1. The length of the CDR3 is 14 residues. V shed 3 bases and J 8 bases; nucleotides not matched to a gene: 6. Germline assignment: CDR1 KGHDR and CDR2 SFDVKD. CDR3 sequence: CATSDPGTGNGYTF. The CDR3 DNA is TGTGCCACCAGTGATCCCGGGACAGGGAACGGCTACACCTTC.

This clone was seen just once. This sequence joins TRBV10-3 and TRBJ1-2; a possible D gene is TRBD1 (5 bases). Germline CDR1 ENHRY, CDR2 SYGVKD. The CDR3 loop spans 15 amino acids. V was cut by 0 bases and J by 7 bases, with 15 bases left in between. In nucleotides, the CDR3 is TGTGCCATCAGTGAGTCGACCGGGGGGGGTTTTGGCTACACCTTC. Residues: CAISESTGGGFGYTF.

This clone was picked up one time. This chain uses TRBV25-1 with TRBJ1-5, with 7 bases fitting TRBD1. Germline V gives CDR1 MGHDK, CDR2 SYGVNS. The length of the CDR3 is 12 residues. J was trimmed by 4 bases and V by 6 bases; bases with no gene match: 0. CDR3: CASRQGNQPQHF. For the CDR3, the DNA is TGTGCCAGCAGACAGGGGAATCAGCCCCAGCATTTT.

The V and J genes are TRBV14 and TRBJ2-1, with 9 bases that match TRBD1. V lost 6 bases to trimming and J lost 5 bases; unmatched junction nucleotides: 11. Germline assignment: CDR1 SGHDN and CDR2 FVKESK. The CDR3 totals 16 residues. This chain's CDR3 is CASRDYTGGVDNEQFF. CDR3 DNA sequence: TGTGCCAGCAGAGACTACACAGGGGGCGTCGACAATGAGCAGTTCTTC.

The chain links TRBV9 to TRBJ2-1, with 16 bases aligning to TRBD2. CDR1 is SGDLS and CDR2 is YYNGEE in the germline V gene. Trimming took 7 bases from V and 5 from J; bases not matched to a gene: 0. The CDR3 spans 14 residues. In DNA form, the CDR3 reads TGTGCCAGCGGGACTAGCGGGGGGGACAATGAGCAGTTCTTC. This translates into CASGTSGGDNEQFF. Full variable domain (remainder filled in from reference TRBV9 and TRBJ2-1): DSGVTQTPKHLITATGQRVTLRCSPRSGDLSVYWYQQSLDQGLQFLIQYYNGEERAKGNILERFSAQQFPDLHSELNLSSLELGDSALYFCASGTSGGDNEQFFGPGTRLTVL.

The chain joins TRBV5-1 to TRBJ2-5, with a possible D match to TRBD1 (5 bases). CDR1 SGHRS and CDR2 YFSETQ come from the germline V gene. The CDR3 covers 13 residues. V lost 7 bases and J 3 bases, leaving 13 bases between the germline ends. As DNA, the CDR3 is TGCGCCAGCCAAGCAGGGCCCGAAGAGACCCAGTACTTC. This translates into CASQAGPEETQYF.

The chain recombines TRBV19 with TRBJ2-7; D uncertain. The CDR3 spans 15 residues. Germline CDR1 reads LNHDA; CDR2 reads SQIVND (reference sequence). V was cut by 0 bases and J by 5 bases, with 14 bases left in between. CDR3 sequence (DNA): TGTGCCAGTAGTATAGATCGTTCCCCAGTTAACGAGCAGTACTTC. Encoded protein: CASSIDRSPVNEQYF.

This chain uses TRBV4-1 with TRBJ2-5; no firm D call. Trimming pared 4 bases from V and 2 bases from J, leaving 14 bases between. CDR3 length: 15 residues. The V gene's germline CDR1 is MGHRA and CDR2 YSYEKL. CDR3 sequence: CASSRLWAGQETQYF. CDR3 bases: TGCGCCAGCAGCCGCTTGTGGGCAGGACAAGAGACCCAGTACTTC.

The chain combines TRBV2 with TRBJ2-3, with D possibly being TRBD1 (6 bases). The CDR3 sequence is 15 residues long. V lost 5 bases and J lost 1, with 13 bases in between. Germline-derived CDR1 and CDR2 are SNHLY and FYNNEI. The CDR3 sequence: CASSIQGSGTDTQYF. DNA for the CDR3: TGTGCCAGCAGTATTCAGGGGTCGGGCACAGATACGCAGTATTTT.

This clone was recorded once. V and J are TRBV28 and TRBJ2-7, with D possibly being TRBD2 (6 bases). Between the trimmed V and J ends, which lost 7 bases and 7 bases, there was a span of 17 bases. This CDR3 is 13 amino acids long. CDR1 and CDR2 (germline): MDHEN, SYDVKM. CDR3 sequence: CASTGSASLEQYF. The CDR3 DNA reads TGTGCCAGCACCGGGAGCGCCTCACTTGAGCAGTACTTC.

The chain employs TRBV5-1 and TRBJ2-7, with a tentative D call TRBD1 (5 bases). In germline, CDR1 is SGHRS, CDR2 YFSETQ. The CDR3 runs to 15 residues. V dropped 4 bases and J dropped 3 bases, with 17 bases sitting between them. This CDR3 is CASSGAAQAIYEQYF. The CDR3, as DNA: TGCGCCAGCAGCGGGGCTGCCCAAGCTATCTACGAGCAGTACTTC.

The rearrangement links TRBV6-5 to TRBJ1-2, with TRBD1 as a possible D gene (6 bases). CDR1 and CDR2 from the germline V gene are MNHEY and SVGAGI. CDR3 size: 13 residues. The germline V and J ends were trimmed by 9 bases and 3 bases, with 14 bases remaining between them. CDR3 sequence reads: CASRVTGYYGYTF. The CDR3 DNA follows: TGTGCCAGTCGAGTTACAGGGTACTATGGCTACACCTTC.

The V and J genes are TRBV9 and TRBJ2-1, with TRBD2 as a possible D gene (6 bases). The germline V gene encodes CDR1 SGDLS and CDR2 YYNGEE. Trimming removed 4 bases at V and 7 bases at J, with 9 bases between. The CDR3 covers 12 residues. Written as DNA, the CDR3 is TGTGCCAGCAGCTTCAGCGGGAATGAGCAGTTCTTC. Translating gives CASSFSGNEQFF.

The chain uses TRBV19 and TRBJ2-7; D perhaps matches TRBD1 (5 bases). The germline CDR1 and CDR2 sequences are LNHDA and SQIVND (reference sequence). The V and J ends lost 1 base and 3 bases respectively, with 10 bases between them. The CDR3 runs 14 residues. CDR3 DNA sequence: TGTGCCAGTAGTATAGTTGCAGGGCTCTACGAGCAGTACTTC. Translation: CASSIVAGLYEQYF. Full variable domain (outside the CDR3, taken from reference TRBV19 and TRBJ2-7): DGGITQSPKYLFRKEGQNVTLSCEQNLNHDAMYWYRQDPGQGLRLIYYSQIVNDFQKGDIAEGYSVSREKKESFPLTVTSAQKNPTAFYLCASSIVAGLYEQYFGPGTRLTVT.

This rearrangement joins TRBV28 to TRBJ2-1; 9 nucleotides align to TRBD2. Trimming cost V 3 bases and J 4 bases; bases outside gene matches: 1. The germline CDR1 and CDR2 sequences are MDHEN and SYDVKM. The CDR3 has 14 residues. The CDR3 nucleotides read TGTGCCAGCAGTTTTAGCGGGGGTTACAATGAGCAGTTCTTC. This encodes CASSFSGGYNEQFF.

The chain has TRBV30 and TRBJ2-7; D possibly corresponds to TRBD1 (5 bases). From germline, CDR1 is GTSNPN and CDR2 SVGIG (reference sequence). This CDR3 comprises 15 residues. The V and J ends lost 3 bases and 0 bases respectively, with 15 bases between them. The CDR3, as DNA: TGTGCCTGGAGCCAGGGCCTTTCCCCCTCCTACGAGCAGTACTTC. Translation: CAWSQGLSPSYEQYF.

The J gene is TRBJ2-5, the V gene TRBV18, with a weak D call TRBD1 (6 bases). Germline lookup yields CDR1 KGHSH and CDR2 LQKENI. Between the trimmed V and J ends, which lost 6 bases and 5 bases, there was a span of 13 bases. CDR3 length: 13 amino acids. CDR3 coding DNA: TGTGCCAGCTCCCTGGATCAGGGGGAGACCCAGTACTTC. Translation: CASSLDQGETQYF.

J is TRBJ2-1 and V is TRBV15, with D possibly TRBD2 on 5 matching bases. V was clipped by 7 bases and J by 7 bases, with 17 bases between them. Per germline, CDR1 LNHNV and CDR2 YYDKDF (reference sequence). The CDR3 runs to 14 residues. DNA for the CDR3: TGTGCCACCAACCGGGATTCCACGGAGAATGAGCAGTTCTTC. It encodes CATNRDSTENEQFF.

This rearrangement joins TRBV24-1 to TRBJ1-2; perhaps TRBD1 as D (6 bases). The CDR3 has 15 residues. The V gene's germline CDR1 is KGHDR and CDR2 SFDVKD. V was shortened by 3 bases and J by 5 bases, with 15 bases between the two germline ends. CDR3 amino acids: CATSDPQGREYGYTF. In DNA form, the CDR3 reads TGTGCCACCAGTGATCCTCAGGGGCGAGAGTATGGCTACACCTTC.

The J gene is TRBJ1-1, the V gene TRBV19, with TRBD1 identical over 8 bases. CDR1 and CDR2 (germline): LNHDA, SQIVND (reference sequence). CDR3 length: 17 amino acids. V lost 5 bases, J lost 7 bases, and 18 bases stayed unmatched. The DNA of the CDR3 is TGTGCCAGTAGTTCTAGACGATGGACAGGGAAAGGGGGTGAAGCTTTCTTT. Protein product: CASSSRRWTGKGGEAFF. The full variable domain, with the rest looked up from reference TRBV19 and TRBJ1-1, is DGGITQSPKYLFRKEGQNVTLSCEQNLNHDAMYWYRQDPGQGLRLIYYSQIVNDFQKGDIAEGYSVSREKKESFPLTVTSAQKNPTAFYLCASSSRRWTGKGGEAFFGQGTRLTVV.

The chain employs TRBV4-1 and TRBJ2-2, with D uncertain. Trimming stripped 0 bases from V and 5 bases from J, with 7 bases between. Germline V gives CDR1 MGHRA, CDR2 YSYEKL. The CDR3 loop spans 14 amino acids. This chain's CDR3 is CASSQDRGTGELFF. CDR3 in DNA: TGCGCCAGCAGCCAAGATCGAGGTACCGGGGAGCTGTTTTTT.

J is TRBJ1-2 and V is TRBV6-1; 8 bases match TRBD1. Per germline, CDR1 MNHNS and CDR2 SASEGT. The CDR3 has 13 residues. V lost 3 bases and J lost 6; bases outside the gene matches: 3. Here the CDR3 DNA reads TGTGCCAGCAGTGAGACAGGGGCGAATGGCTACACCTTC. The encoded protein is CASSETGANGYTF.

This clone was recorded a few times. V usage is TRBV2 and J usage is TRBJ1-1; D perhaps matches TRBD1 (5 bases). Between the trimmed V and J ends, which lost 9 bases and 3 bases, there was a span of 11 bases. The CDR3 covers 12 residues. CDR1 and CDR2 (germline): SNHLY, FYNNEI. The CDR3 protein is CARGRGDTEAFF. In DNA, the CDR3 is TGTGCCAGGGGTCGGGGGGACACTGAAGCTTTCTTT.